This TCR beta chain was sequenced in a study of T cell responses to AZD1222 COVID-19 vaccine. Assay used: immunoSEQ multiplex PCR; TCRdb lists only in-frame clones, some missing. This sample has about 25,000 clones, with 70% to 90% found just once. This CDR3 spans 13 amino acids. CDR1 and CDR2 (germline): MRHNA, SNTAGT. V gave up 7 bases and J gave up 1 base, with 10 bases separating them. This receptor was obtained from an adult who received the AZD1222 COVID-19 vaccine. V is TRBV6-4 and J is TRBJ1-1, with D tentatively TRBD1 (6 bases). The material was peripheral blood, obtained 28 days after the second AZD1222 dose. DNA of the CDR3: TGTGCCAGCAAGGCGGACAGGAACACTGAAGCTTTCTTT. It specifies CASKADRNTEAFF.